These T cell receptor beta chains were read from a single sample in a study of T-cell memory formation after mild COVID-19. TCRdb redid the calling of the 5' RACE reads with MiXCR, one entry per CDR3 protein. The repertoire holds around 470,000 distinct CDR3 sequences, with around 20% as singletons. Specimen: PBMCs or a T cell subset sorted from them (not recorded which). These receptor sequences come from an adult woman who had mild COVID-19 (a few samples of this study predate the infection). Cell type and time point are not known. Both conserved end residues are part of each CDR3. D genes are given only for firm matches. Size is stated for part of the rows, as once, few or many counts, or as a class when the clone is expanded.

CDR3nt: TGTGCCAGCACTTCTAGGCTTACCTATGGCTACACCTTC
CDR3aa: CASTSRLTYGYTF
abundance: few
d_gene: .
v_gene: TRBV6-6
j_gene: TRBJ1-2

CDR3nt: TGTGCCAGCAGCGCCCTCGGAAGTAACACTGAAGCTTTCTTT
CDR3aa: CASSALGSNTEAFF
abundance: few
d_gene: .
v_gene: TRBV7-3
j_gene: TRBJ1-1

CDR3nt: TGTGCCAGCAGCTCCCCCGGGACTCCTCTTTTTTCTAACTACGAGCAGTACTTC
CDR3aa: CASSSPGTPLFSNYEQYF
abundance: .
d_gene: .
v_gene: TRBV11-2
j_gene: TRBJ2-7

CDR3nt: TGCAGTGCCAGATTCAGCTCTTACAATGAGCAGTTCTTC
CDR3aa: CSARFSSYNEQFF
abundance: .
d_gene: .
v_gene: TRBV20-1
j_gene: TRBJ2-1

CDR3nt: TGTGCCAGCAGCAATAGACAGGGAGTCTTATATGGCTACACCTTC
CDR3aa: CASSNRQGVLYGYTF
abundance: many
d_gene: TRBD1
v_gene: TRBV7-2
j_gene: TRBJ1-2

CDR3nt: TGTGCCAGCAGCTTAGTAGAGGGCCTGAGCTCCTACAATGAGCAGTTCTTC
CDR3aa: CASSLVEGLSSYNEQFF
abundance: .
d_gene: .
v_gene: TRBV11-2
j_gene: TRBJ2-1

CDR3nt: TGTGCCAGCAGCGCCGGGGGGGGTCAAGCTTTCTTT
CDR3aa: CASSAGGGQAFF
abundance: few
d_gene: .
v_gene: TRBV7-6
j_gene: TRBJ1-1

CDR3nt: TGCGCCAGCAGCCCGGGACAGGAGGATAGCAATCAGCCCCAGCATTTT
CDR3aa: CASSPGQEDSNQPQHF
abundance: few
d_gene: TRBD1
v_gene: TRBV5-1
j_gene: TRBJ1-5

CDR3nt: TGTGCCAGCACCGACAGGGCCACAGATACGCAGTATTTT
CDR3aa: CASTDRATDTQYF
abundance: few
d_gene: TRBD1
v_gene: TRBV7-6
j_gene: TRBJ2-3

CDR3nt: TGTGCCAGCAGCTTAGCGCCTAGGAATTCACCCCTCCACTTT
CDR3aa: CASSLAPRNSPLHF
abundance: .
d_gene: .
v_gene: TRBV7-9
j_gene: TRBJ1-6

CDR3nt: TGCAGCGTTGCAGGGGTGAACACTGAAGCTTTCTTT
CDR3aa: CSVAGVNTEAFF
abundance: few
d_gene: .
v_gene: TRBV29-1
j_gene: TRBJ1-1

CDR3nt: TGCAGTGCTAGAGAAAGAGCGGGGCGCAATCAGCCCCAGCATTTT
CDR3aa: CSARERAGRNQPQHF
abundance: many
d_gene: .
v_gene: TRBV20-1
j_gene: TRBJ1-5

CDR3nt: TGTGCCAGCAGCTTATTCGGGCCCTCTGGGGCCAACGTCCTGACTTTC
CDR3aa: CASSLFGPSGANVLTF
abundance: .
d_gene: .
v_gene: TRBV7-9
j_gene: TRBJ2-6

CDR3nt: TGTGCCAGCAGTGCAGGACAGGGGCTGGGATCTGGAAACACCATATATTTT
CDR3aa: CASSAGQGLGSGNTIYF
abundance: .
d_gene: TRBD1
v_gene: TRBV27
j_gene: TRBJ1-3

CDR3nt: TGTGCCAGCAGTGGACTCCGGACTAGCGGGAACTACGAGCAGTACTTC
CDR3aa: CASSGLRTSGNYEQYF
abundance: .
d_gene: TRBD2
v_gene: TRBV6-4
j_gene: TRBJ2-7

CDR3nt: TGTGCCAGCAGCCCCGGACAGTGGTACGAGCAGTACTTC
CDR3aa: CASSPGQWYEQYF
abundance: few
d_gene: .
v_gene: TRBV7-8
j_gene: TRBJ2-7

CDR3nt: TGTGCCAGCAGCTCAGGACAGGCGAGCTCCTACGAGCAGTACTTC
CDR3aa: CASSSGQASSYEQYF
abundance: .
d_gene: TRBD1
v_gene: TRBV5-4
j_gene: TRBJ2-7

CDR3nt: TGTGCCAGCAGGCTGGCGGGAGTGGGGGATACGCAGTATTTT
CDR3aa: CASRLAGVGDTQYF
abundance: few
d_gene: TRBD2
v_gene: TRBV6-5
j_gene: TRBJ2-3

CDR3nt: TGTGCCAGCAGCTTTACGACAGGAAACTATGGCTACACCTTC
CDR3aa: CASSFTTGNYGYTF
abundance: .
d_gene: .
v_gene: TRBV7-9
j_gene: TRBJ1-2

CDR3nt: TGTGCCACCAGTGATTTCGGGACAACCCAAGAGACCCAGTACTTC
CDR3aa: CATSDFGTTQETQYF
abundance: few
d_gene: .
v_gene: TRBV24-1
j_gene: TRBJ2-5

CDR3nt: TGTGCTAGCAGCTTAGGTACCCCAGGACAGGGGGCCGAGCAGTTCTTC
CDR3aa: CASSLGTPGQGAEQFF
abundance: few
d_gene: TRBD1
v_gene: TRBV7-7
j_gene: TRBJ2-1

CDR3nt: TGTGCCAGCAGTGACCCCATCGGGGGGACGTCGACTGGAAACACCATATATTTT
CDR3aa: CASSDPIGGTSTGNTIYF
abundance: few
d_gene: .
v_gene: TRBV25-1
j_gene: TRBJ1-3

CDR3nt: TGTGCCAGCAGTGAATATGGGCAAACCGGGGAGCTGTTTTTT
CDR3aa: CASSEYGQTGELFF
abundance: .
d_gene: .
v_gene: TRBV25-1
j_gene: TRBJ2-2

CDR3nt: TGTGCCAGCAGTGACTCGTATCAGGGGGCTGACACCGGGGAGCTGTTTTTT
CDR3aa: CASSDSYQGADTGELFF
abundance: .
d_gene: TRBD1
v_gene: TRBV6-4
j_gene: TRBJ2-2

CDR3nt: TGTGCCAGTAGTTTTGGCGGGAGCACCGGGGAGCTGTTTTTT
CDR3aa: CASSFGGSTGELFF
abundance: .
d_gene: TRBD2
v_gene: TRBV19
j_gene: TRBJ2-2

CDR3nt: TGTGCCACCAGTGATTCAAACCGGGACAGAAAAGATACGCAGTATTTT
CDR3aa: CATSDSNRDRKDTQYF
abundance: few
d_gene: TRBD1
v_gene: TRBV24-1
j_gene: TRBJ2-3

CDR3nt: TGCGCCAGCAGCCGCAGACCCGGGACAGCGGATTCACCCCTCCACTTT
CDR3aa: CASSRRPGTADSPLHF
abundance: few
d_gene: TRBD1
v_gene: TRBV4-1
j_gene: TRBJ1-6

CDR3nt: TGTGCCAGCAGAGACGGACTAGCGGGAGACGAGCAGTACTTC
CDR3aa: CASRDGLAGDEQYF
abundance: .
d_gene: TRBD2
v_gene: TRBV2
j_gene: TRBJ2-7

CDR3nt: TGTGCCAGCACCCGACTAGCGGGAGCGACAGATACGCAGTATTTT
CDR3aa: CASTRLAGATDTQYF
abundance: .
d_gene: TRBD2
v_gene: TRBV7-9
j_gene: TRBJ2-3

CDR3nt: TGTGCCAGCAGTTCGACAGGTGAGGCGGGGCAGCCCCAGCATTTT
CDR3aa: CASSSTGEAGQPQHF
abundance: .
d_gene: .
v_gene: TRBV6-5
j_gene: TRBJ1-5

CDR3nt: TGCGCCAGCAGCTTGAACCCAGGGTGGACCCAGTACTTC
CDR3aa: CASSLNPGWTQYF
abundance: .
d_gene: .
v_gene: TRBV5-1
j_gene: TRBJ2-5

CDR3nt: TGCAGCGTTCAGGGTACCAATCAGCCCCAGCATTTT
CDR3aa: CSVQGTNQPQHF
abundance: few
d_gene: .
v_gene: TRBV29-1
j_gene: TRBJ1-5

CDR3nt: TGTGCCAGCAGTTTCGAAAGGGCATATGAGCAGTTCTTC
CDR3aa: CASSFERAYEQFF
abundance: few
d_gene: .
v_gene: TRBV12-3/TRBV12-4
j_gene: TRBJ2-1

CDR3nt: TGTGCCAGCAGTTTACGCGGCGGGAGGGGGGTTCGGGGAAACATTCAGTACTTC
CDR3aa: CASSLRGGRGVRGNIQYF
abundance: few
d_gene: TRBD2
v_gene: TRBV28
j_gene: TRBJ2-4

CDR3nt: TGTGCCAGCAGCCCAGGTGCGGGAGCCCACGAGCAGTACTTC
CDR3aa: CASSPGAGAHEQYF
abundance: few
d_gene: TRBD2
v_gene: TRBV7-3
j_gene: TRBJ2-7